What follows is one T cell receptor (beta chain) and its context. The antigen is unknown. The sample belongs to a study of cytomegalovirus exposure and HLA in healthy donors. The wider study: The Caucasian-associated ancestry cluster held 65% to 85% of roughly 370 genotyped donors. Study observations and caveats: Prior analysis indicated that the majority of TCR beta V segments exhibited productivity approximately 90% or approximately 30% of the time.

The germline V gene encodes CDR1 LNHDA and CDR2 SQIVND (reference sequence). This CDR3 spans 13 amino acids. V lost 4 bases and J 6 bases, leaving 9 bases between the germline ends. Researchers ran the PCR with 60 Vbeta and 13 Jbeta primers. Profiled with immunoSEQ multiplex PCR; TCRdb holds only in-frame clones, not every one. Here the sample spans about 280,000 clones, about 90% being singletons. The TCR comes from a woman between 18 and 29 years old in good health and CMV-seronegative. V and J are TRBV19 and TRBJ1-4; D is unresolved. Source material: PBMCs. The CDR3: CASSRRSDEKLFF. The CDR3 DNA is TGTGCCAGTAGTAGGAGATCCGATGAAAAACTGTTTTTT. The whole variable domain, filled in from reference TRBV19 and TRBJ1-4, reads DGGITQSPKYLFRKEGQNVTLSCEQNLNHDAMYWYRQDPGQGLRLIYYSQIVNDFQKGDIAEGYSVSREKKESFPLTVTSAQKNPTAFYLCASSRRSDEKLFFGSGTQLSVL.